This T cell receptor beta chain is drawn from a study of T cell repertoires in cytomegalovirus infection. Study-level background: CMV epitopes, recently identified HLA-C-restricted and well-studied HLA-B-restricted, were used. Signatures in public TCR beta sequences pointed to both CMV infection and matching HLA type.

The CDR3 is 13 amino acids. The ends were cut back, 6 bases at V and 3 bases at J, with 9 bases in the middle. In germline, CDR1 is SGHTA, CDR2 FQGNSA. This clonotype appeared a few times. Its antigen is unidentified. Points from the study as a whole: The study identified carriers of CMV plus the relevant HLA from cumulative public TCR beta family frequency. The ex vivo response was dominated by HLA-C-restricted CMV-specific TCR beta clonotypes.

Each CDR3 protein gets one entry after TCRdb re-called the reads with MiXCR. The sample includes about 890,000 distinct CDR3 sequences, approximately 31% of them seen just once. The clonotype was recovered from a human donor in good health (CMV status not recorded). Some clones in this sample may be carry-over from other donors' samples. The sample here was cultured CD8+ T cells from PBMCs, taken from culture after CMV antigen stimulation. The genes are TRBV7-2 and TRBJ1-5, with D hard to call. CDR3 sequence (DNA): TGTGCCAGCAGTAATTGGGACAATCAGCCCCAGCATTTT. Residues: CASSNWDNQPQHF.